This T cell receptor beta chain stems from a study of T cell responses to AZD1222 COVID-19 vaccine (dated by TCRdb to the early 2020s). In the study overall: Because spike-specific TCR depth and breadth did not differ between the two schedules, AZD1222 recipients who got a second dose at roughly 4 weeks were pooled with those who got a second dose at roughly 12 weeks. TCR sequencing covered roughly 230 trial participants: 200 to 220 given two doses of AZD1222 and approximately 26 given two doses of MenACWY control vaccine. Enrollment into the trials was organized by age into subgroups of 18-55, 56-69 and 70-plus years, and those subgroups contained roughly 140, 27 and 60 TCR-sequenced participants, respectively.

The CDR3 regions of human TCRbeta chains were subjected to immunosequencing. Concerning the study's data processing: Repertoire TCRs were checked for matches against a reference library of SARS-CoV-2-specific TCRs that had been generated using the MIRA antigen-specificity platform. Breadth meant the fraction of unique TCRs that were SARS-CoV-2-associated, whereas depth meant the fraction of total T cells that were SARS-CoV-2-associated. Using the MIRA data, each spike-specific TCR was mapped to the spike region that the TCR reacts to and placed in a CD4 or CD8 class. Log10-transformed breadth and depth values were compared by one-way ANOVA with Sidak's multiple comparisons tests. This is the immuneACCESS table as TCRdb keeps it, with only in-frame sequences that have V and J called. A part of the clones is gone; compared with another copy, unresolved V genes explain less than half, and the rest is unexplained. The V and J calls and clone size were taken over from that table, and D and trimming were inferred from the DNA. This sample is represented by 150,000 or so clones; around 88% of them were singletons. The top ten constitute roughly 2% of the sample.

The germline V gene provides CDR1 SNHLY and CDR2 FYNNEI. The CDR3, cysteine through phenylalanine, is 12 amino acids long. Left in the record is the CDR3 DNA by itself, 36 bases read in frame from the first base. V is clipped by 4 bases and J by 4 bases, and the sequence between their germline boundaries is 7 bases long. The paper as a whole reports these results and caveats: Reportedly, almost half of the unique spike-specific TCRs recognized epitopes lying outside the regions that are mutated in the B.1.351 and B.1.1.7 variants. Vaccine-associated CD4 TCRs spanned the whole spike protein, with dominant responses in regions 160-218 and 743-854. After two AZD1222 doses, spike-specific TCR breadth and depth were significantly higher than at day 0 and than in MenACWY recipients. Only five to seven AZD1222 recipients were SARS-CoV-2 seropositive at baseline, limiting conclusions about previously exposed vaccinees. Participants were mostly white British and included more females than males, and it was suggested by the authors that clonal diversity may have been underestimated. In the small 56-69-year group, the increase in depth fell short of significance, most likely because of low power. No day 14 peak-response samples were available, so repertoires were characterized only after the peak T cell response.

About this clone: Its recognized antigen is unknown. No quality values exist for individual bases; no much larger clone is one base distant.

This specimen's time point label, interpreted: baseline before first vaccination. Samples from vaccinated people were obtained from the UK trials COV001 and COV002, which included a single-blind randomized controlled phase 2/3 trial of AZD1222 (ChAdOx1 nCoV-19) in healthy adults. Trial participant PBMC samples were collected at day 0 and day 28 after the second dose for TCRbeta chain sequencing. This chain joins TRBV2 to TRBJ1-2, with no confident D gene call. The sample in question was peripheral blood, obtained on day 0 of AZD1222 vaccination. The TCR was taken from an adult in good health. The DNA reads as follows: TGTGCCAGCAGTGGACTGGTCTATGGCTACACCTTC. Its translation reads: CASSGLVYGYTF.